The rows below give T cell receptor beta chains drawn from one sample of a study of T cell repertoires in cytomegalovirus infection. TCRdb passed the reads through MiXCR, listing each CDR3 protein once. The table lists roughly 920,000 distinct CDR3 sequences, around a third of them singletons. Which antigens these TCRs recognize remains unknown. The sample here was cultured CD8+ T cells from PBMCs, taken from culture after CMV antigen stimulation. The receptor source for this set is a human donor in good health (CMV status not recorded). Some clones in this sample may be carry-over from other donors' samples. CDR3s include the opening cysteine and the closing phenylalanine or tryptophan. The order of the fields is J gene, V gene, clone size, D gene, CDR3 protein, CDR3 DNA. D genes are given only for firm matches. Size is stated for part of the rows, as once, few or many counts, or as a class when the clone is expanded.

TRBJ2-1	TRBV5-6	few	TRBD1	CASSLGQTSNEQFF	TGTGCCAGCAGCCTGGGACAGACTTCCAATGAGCAGTTCTTC
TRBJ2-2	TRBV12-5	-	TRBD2	CASGFSGGAALNTGELFF	TGTGCTAGTGGATTTAGCGGGGGGGCCGCTCTGAACACCGGGGAGCTGTTTTTT
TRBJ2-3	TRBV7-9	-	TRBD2	CASSFWSGGVTDTQYF	TGTGCCAGCAGCTTCTGGAGCGGGGGAGTCACAGATACGCAGTATTTT
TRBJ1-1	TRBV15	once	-	CATSQGSTEAFF	TGTGCCACCAGTCAGGGGTCCACTGAAGCTTTCTTT
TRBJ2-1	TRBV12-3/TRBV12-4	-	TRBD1	CASTSGTGGFLSSYNEQFF	TGTGCCAGCACCTCCGGGACAGGGGGTTTCCTGAGCTCCTACAATGAGCAGTTCTTC
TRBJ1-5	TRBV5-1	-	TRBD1	CASSKTGGGNQPQHF	TGCGCCAGCAGCAAGACAGGGGGCGGGAATCAGCCCCAGCATTTT
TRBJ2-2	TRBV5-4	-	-	CASSYPGERRTGELFF	TGTGCCAGCAGCTACCCGGGGGAAAGGAGGACCGGGGAGCTGTTTTTT
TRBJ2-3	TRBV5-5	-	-	CASSNRGVWTDTQYF	TGTGCCAGCAGCAATCGAGGGGTGTGGACAGATACGCAGTATTTT
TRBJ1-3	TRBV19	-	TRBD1	CASSRRGPPGNTIYF	TGTGCCAGTAGTAGGAGGGGGCCGCCTGGAAACACCATATATTTT
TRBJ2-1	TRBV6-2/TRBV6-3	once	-	CASSYSLDGYNEQFF	TGTGCCAGCAGTTACTCCTTAGATGGGTACAATGAGCAGTTCTTC
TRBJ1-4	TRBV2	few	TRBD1	CASQVGGTVNEKLFF	TGTGCCAGCCAAGTCGGCGGGACAGTTAATGAAAAACTGTTTTTT
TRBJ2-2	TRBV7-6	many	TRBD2	CASSPKWRGVNTGELFF	TGTGCCAGCAGCCCAAAGTGGCGGGGGGTTAACACCGGGGAGCTGTTTTTT
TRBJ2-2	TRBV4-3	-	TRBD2	CASSQDRSGTTGELFF	TGCGCCAGCAGCCAAGACCGGAGCGGGACGACCGGGGAGCTGTTTTTT
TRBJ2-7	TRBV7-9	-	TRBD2	CASTIPRAGGSYEQYF	TGTGCCAGCACCATCCCCCGAGCGGGGGGCTCCTATGAGCAGTACTTC
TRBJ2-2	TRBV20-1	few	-	CSAGGTGELFF	TGCAGTGCTGGGGGGACCGGGGAGCTGTTTTTT
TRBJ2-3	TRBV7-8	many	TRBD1	CASSSTGVQYTDTQYF	TGTGCCAGCAGCTCCACAGGGGTTCAGTACACAGATACGCAGTATTTT
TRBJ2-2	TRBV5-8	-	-	CASSSYLDIRPGELFF	TGTGCCAGCAGTTCTTACTTGGACATCCGGCCCGGGGAGCTGTTTTTT
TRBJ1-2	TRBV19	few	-	CASSLHRDGYTF	TGTGCCAGTAGTTTGCACAGGGACGGCTACACCTTC
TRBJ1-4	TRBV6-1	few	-	CASSEWGQGDNEKLFF	TGTGCCAGCAGTGAATGGGGACAAGGGGATAATGAAAAACTGTTTTTT
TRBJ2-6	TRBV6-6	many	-	CASSYSYSGANVLTF	TGTGCCAGCAGTTACTCTTACTCTGGGGCCAACGTCCTGACTTTC
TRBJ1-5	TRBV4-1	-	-	CASSQDSRGNQPQHF	TGCGCCAGCAGCCAAGATAGCAGGGGCAATCAGCCCCAGCATTTT
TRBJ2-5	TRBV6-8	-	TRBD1	CASSPSLTGEWETQYF	TGTGCCAGCAGTCCTTCGCTAACAGGGGAATGGGAGACCCAGTACTTC
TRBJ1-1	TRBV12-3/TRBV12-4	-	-	CASSHGLGVAEAFF	TGTGCCAGCAGTCATGGACTGGGCGTCGCTGAAGCTTTCTTT
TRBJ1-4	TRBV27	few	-	CASSLDSSTNEKLFF	TGTGCCAGCAGTTTGGACAGTTCAACTAATGAAAAACTGTTTTTT
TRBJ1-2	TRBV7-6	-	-	CASSLLAGNNTAPGYTF	TGTGCCAGCAGCTTACTGGCCGGAAACAACACCGCACCCGGCTACACCTTC
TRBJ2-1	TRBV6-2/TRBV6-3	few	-	CASSWALYNEQFF	TGTGCCAGCAGCTGGGCCCTTTACAATGAGCAGTTCTTC
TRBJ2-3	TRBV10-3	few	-	CAISNRRGTDTQYF	TGTGCCATCAGTAATCGGCGCGGCACAGATACGCAGTATTTT
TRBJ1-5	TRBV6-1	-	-	CASSEWGFEKTSNQPQHF	TGTGCCAGCAGTGAATGGGGTTTCGAAAAGACTAGCAATCAGCCCCAGCATTTT
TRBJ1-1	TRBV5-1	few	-	CASSLYQGPEAFF	TGCGCCAGCAGCTTGTACCAGGGGCCTGAAGCTTTCTTT
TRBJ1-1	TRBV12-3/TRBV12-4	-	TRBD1	CASSFGTGGFTEAFF	TGTGCCAGCAGTTTCGGGACAGGGGGGTTTACTGAAGCTTTCTTT
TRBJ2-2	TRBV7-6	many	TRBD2	CASSLLAGSTGELFF	TGTGCCAGCAGCTTACTAGCGGGGTCAACCGGGGAGCTGTTTTTT
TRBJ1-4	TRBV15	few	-	CATSRDPPQGLLGFGEKLFF	TGTGCCACCAGCAGAGATCCCCCCCAGGGTCTATTAGGGTTCGGTGAAAAACTGTTTTTT
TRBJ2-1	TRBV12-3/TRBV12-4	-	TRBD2	CASSLTSGVAGEQFF	TGTGCCAGCAGCCTTACTAGCGGGGTTGCGGGTGAGCAGTTCTTC
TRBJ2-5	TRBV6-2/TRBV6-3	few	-	CASSYLRRETQYF	TGTGCCAGCAGTTACTTACGTAGAGAGACCCAGTACTTC
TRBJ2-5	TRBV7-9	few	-	CASSLVLDGETQYF	TGTGCCAGCAGCTTAGTACTGGACGGAGAGACCCAGTACTTC
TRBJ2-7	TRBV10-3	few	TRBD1	CAIGQEAYEQYF	TGTGCCATCGGACAGGAGGCCTACGAGCAGTACTTC
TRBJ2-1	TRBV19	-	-	CASSMEPAGTSSYNEQFF	TGTGCCAGTAGTATGGAACCCGCAGGGACGAGCTCCTACAATGAGCAGTTCTTC
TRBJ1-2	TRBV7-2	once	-	CASKPGLSYYGYTF	TGTGCCAGCAAACCAGGTCTCTCATACTATGGCTACACCTTC
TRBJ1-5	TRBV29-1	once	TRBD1	CSVLTGTGNQPQHF	TGCAGCGTGCTTACAGGGACAGGCAATCAGCCCCAGCATTTT
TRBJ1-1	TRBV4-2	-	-	CASSQVPGSEAFF	TGTGCCAGCAGCCAAGTGCCAGGGTCTGAAGCTTTCTTT
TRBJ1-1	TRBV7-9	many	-	CASSLDREAFF	TGTGCCAGCAGCTTAGATAGGGAGGCTTTCTTT
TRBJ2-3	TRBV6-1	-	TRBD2	CASSYGLAGAGGYSGTDTQYF	TGTGCCAGCAGTTATGGACTAGCGGGGGCCGGGGGTTATTCTGGCACAGATACGCAGTATTTT
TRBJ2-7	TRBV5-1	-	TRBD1	CASSFEHQGDEQYF	TGCGCCAGCAGCTTCGAACACCAGGGGGACGAGCAGTACTTC
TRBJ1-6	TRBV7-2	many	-	CASSEEGGINSPLHF	TGTGCCAGCAGCGAAGAGGGGGGGATCAATTCACCCCTCCACTTT
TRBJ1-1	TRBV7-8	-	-	CASSLNTVLMNEAFF	TGTGCCAGCAGCTTAAACACTGTTCTGATGAATGAAGCTTTCTTT
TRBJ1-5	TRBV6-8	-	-	CASSYSPGSGQPQHF	TGTGCCAGCAGTTACTCACCAGGGAGCGGTCAGCCCCAGCATTTT
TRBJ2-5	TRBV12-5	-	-	CASGLGLDKIF	TGTGCTAGTGGTTTGGGACTGGACAAGATCTTC
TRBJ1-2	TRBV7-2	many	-	CASSLVGVVENYGYTF	TGTGCCAGCAGCTTAGTTGGAGTAGTCGAGAACTATGGCTACACCTTC
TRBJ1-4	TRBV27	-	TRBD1	CASSPLAGGGTNEKLFF	TGTGCCAGCAGTCCACTCGCAGGGGGCGGGACTAATGAAAAACTGTTTTTT
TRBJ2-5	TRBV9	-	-	CASSVEGVPQETQYF	TGTGCCAGCAGCGTAGAGGGGGTCCCCCAAGAGACCCAGTACTTC
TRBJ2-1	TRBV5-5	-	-	CASSLGSGFNNEQFF	TGTGCCAGCAGCTTGGGATCGGGTTTCAACAATGAGCAGTTCTTC
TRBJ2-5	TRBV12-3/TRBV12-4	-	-	CASRPGGLETQYF	TGTGCCAGCAGACCAGGGGGGCTAGAGACCCAGTACTTC